What follows is one T cell receptor (beta chain) and its context. The antigen is not known. This sample was included in a study of regulatory T cells in long-lasting Graves disease. Study-wide findings and caveats: Relative to new patients (under 1,000), persistent patients exhibited greater sharing of public clonotypes (2,741).

Trimming cost V 5 bases and J 5 bases, with 12 bases left between them. Germline V gives CDR1 LNHDA, CDR2 SQIVND (reference sequence). This CDR3 spans 13 amino acids. Sequencing libraries for TCR beta were prepared with iRepertoire HTBI primers and Arm-PCR of CDR3 regions. TCRdb re-called the multiplex PCR reads through MiXCR, storing one row per CDR3 protein. The profile shows more than 350,000 distinct CDR3 sequences, around 23% of them singletons. Time point given: persistent/refractory GD, antithyroid drugs over 5 years with positive TRAb. RNA isolated from PBMCs was used to make the TCR library. The chain couples TRBV19 to TRBJ1-1, with D uncertain. The sequencing used peripheral blood mononuclear cells (PBMCs), collected when the disease was refractory, from a patient treated with antithyroid drugs. The sequence derives from a female donor with Graves disease. The DNA for the CDR3 is TGTGCCAGTAGTCTCGGGATGGGGACTGAAGCTTTCTTT. It specifies CASSLGMGTEAFF.